This TCR beta chain was identified in a study of identical twins. Study findings and constraints: Within twin pairs, the out-of-frame alpha sequences they shared showed excess low generation probability. The authors drew conclusions from cross-sectional statistical analysis rather than following the same donors.

For this clonotype: What it recognizes is unknown.

The CDR3 length is 16 residues. Germline loops: CDR1 LGHNA, CDR2 YNFKEQ. The V end was cut by 4 bases, the J end by 4 bases, with 18 bases between. A universal primer site came from template switching; cDNA carried unique molecular identifiers. Via MiXCR, TCRdb re-called the 5' RACE reads, giving one row per CDR3 protein. This table holds roughly 1,500,000 distinct CDR3 sequences, around 33% found once. This TCR derives from a newborn girl in good health. The chain has TRBV4-2 and TRBJ2-3, with D tentatively TRBD1 or TRBD2 (7 bases each). Sequencing was performed on cord blood. The CDR3 DNA follows: TGTGCCAGCAGCCCGGAGGGGGCTAGCGGCTCAGATACGCAGTATTTT. This gives the protein CASSPEGASGSDTQYF.